Listed here is a single T cell receptor beta chain. What antigen it recognizes has not been identified. The sample originates from a study of monozygotic twins with inflammatory bowel disease (dated by TCRdb to the late 2010s). Turning to the overall study: A total of some 30 monozygotic twin pairs were included in the full study, comprising nine German pairs (four IBD-concordant, five IBD-discordant) and 19 IBD-discordant Danish pairs. Disease-associated traits were sought mainly through comparisons between IBD patients and their genetically identical healthy co-twins within discordant pairs. Each individual had, on average, about 151 000 unique TCRalpha sequences and 181 000 unique TCRbeta sequences available for analysis. Study-level results and caveats: Background noise and inter-individual variability may have been introduced into the repertoires by the differing immunosuppressive treatments among patients. Repertoire similarity did not differ between concordant and discordant twins, which could be due to limited statistical power. Fewer clonotypes were shared with other individuals by IBD patients than by healthy twins, most markedly in patients showing signs of disease activity. IBD patients had lower TCRbeta repertoire diversity, measured by the inverse Simpson index, than their healthy co-twins. The analysis was unable to tell different T cell subtypes apart. No single strong signal or clonotype linked to IBD turned up in the results, so the idea that one exists was not supported.

From each donor, an approximately 2.5 ml peripheral blood sample was collected into PAXgene tubes and kept at -80 degrees C. Total RNA was isolated from whole blood with the PAXgene blood miRNA kit on an automated QIAcube, without T cell sorting. Peripheral blood from monozygotic twin pairs concordant or discordant for inflammatory bowel disease was subjected to deep TCRalpha and TCRbeta repertoire profiling with unique molecular barcoding. Smoking habits were recorded for all twin pairs, and individuals were classified as current, former or never smokers. CDR3 length: 12 amino acids, cysteine to phenylalanine. No DNA sequence was recorded. The germline V gene specifies MNHEY as CDR1 and SVGEGT as CDR2. Library preparation used 5' RACE. Each TCR library was prepared from 3,500 to 4,500 ng of total RNA. For each sample, cDNA was synthesized in eight separate reactions using SMARTScribe reverse transcriptase. During cDNA synthesis, template switching was used to introduce unique molecular identifiers that contained a 6-nucleotide sample barcode. Amplification of TCRalpha and TCRbeta cDNA involved two nested PCRs of about 15 and 9 cycles, and each PCR was followed by bead purification. Before amplification, the cDNA was both treated with uracil DNA-glycosylase and purified with the QIAquick PCR purification kit. The second PCR added Illumina TruSeq-compatible adapters along with sample-specific barcodes. TapeStation and Qubit were used to check library quality and concentration, and 5 ng of each library went into the pool. The pooled libraries were sequenced with 2 x 100 bp reads and custom sequencing primers on an Illumina HiSeq2500 single-index Rapid Run. In the source study's methods: UMI-based consensus assembly with MiGEC version 1.2.6 was used to correct PCR and sequencing errors. MiXCR version 2.1.1 handled V(D)J alignment, clonotype assembly and CDR3 extraction. To normalise gene usage, clonotype sharing and MAIT/NKT TCR abundance, the top 1000, 10 000 and 20 000 clonotypes in each sample were analysed. After downsampling to 27 000 UMIs, diversity was calculated as the inverse Simpson index using the vegan R package. Paired Mann-Whitney U tests were applied to discordant twin pairs, and Benjamini-Hochberg correction was used for multiple testing. TCRdb reprocessed the reads and provides one entry for every CDR3 protein sequence; no DNA is given. For this entry, the V and J calls and clone size follow TCRdb and not the study's own pipeline. The sample's table covers about 380,000 distinct CDR3 sequences. 2.5% to 3% of the sample goes to the ten largest clones.

What was sequenced was blood. The source of this sequence is a human donor with ulcerative colitis or Crohn's disease, or a healthy co-twin of an affected twin (not recorded which). The receptor chain draws on TRBV6-2 or TRBV6-3 and TRBJ2-1; TCRdb's D gene call, TRBD1, goes unchecked for lack of DNA. The CDR3 reads as follows: CASRRQGDEQFF.